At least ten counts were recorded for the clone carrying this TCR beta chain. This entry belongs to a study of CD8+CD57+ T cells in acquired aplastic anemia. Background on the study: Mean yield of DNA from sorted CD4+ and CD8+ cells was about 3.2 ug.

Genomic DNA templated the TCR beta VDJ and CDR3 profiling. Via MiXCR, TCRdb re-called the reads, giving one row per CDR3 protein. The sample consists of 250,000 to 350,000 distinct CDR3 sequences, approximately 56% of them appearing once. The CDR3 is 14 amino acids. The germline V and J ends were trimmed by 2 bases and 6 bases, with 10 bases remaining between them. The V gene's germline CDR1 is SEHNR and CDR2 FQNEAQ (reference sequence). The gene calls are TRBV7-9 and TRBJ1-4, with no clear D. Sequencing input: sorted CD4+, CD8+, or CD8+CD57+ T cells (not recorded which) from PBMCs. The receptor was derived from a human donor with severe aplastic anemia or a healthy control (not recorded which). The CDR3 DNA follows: TGTGCCAGCAGCTTACGGACTGAGGATGAAAAACTGTTTTTT. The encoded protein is CASSLRTEDEKLFF.